Ten or more counts support the clone carrying this TCR beta chain. Arm-PCR of CDR3 regions and iRepertoire HTBI primers were used to build TCR beta libraries. TCRdb reanalysed the multiplex PCR reads using MiXCR and keeps one entry per CDR3 protein. Counted here are around 360,000 distinct CDR3 sequences, 15% to 20% occurring once; the ten biggest clones make up about 19%. This record comes from a study of regulatory T cells in long-lasting Graves disease. The CDR3 has 20 residues. The germline CDR1 and CDR2 sequences are SNHLY and FYNNEI. The V and J ends lost 6 bases and 0 bases, in that order; junction bases with no gene match: 21. Described time point: newly diagnosed GD, antithyroid drugs for less than 3 months. PBMC RNA was the source of the TCR library. The same specimen was also included in a second study, on T cells in Graves' hyperthyroidism and ophthalmopathy. That work contributes: Hyperthyroidism had been newly diagnosed in patients aged 18 to 65, and its duration was under 2 months. Blood also contained most expanded thyroid clonotypes above 0.001.

The chain combines TRBV2 with TRBJ2-7; 9 bases match TRBD2. The receptor was derived from a woman between 18 and 29 years old with Graves disease. This specimen was peripheral blood mononuclear cells (PBMCs), taken at new diagnosis, from a patient treated with antithyroid drugs. CDR3 nucleotides: TGTGCCAGCAGAGGACAGGATGGTTGGGTTAATAGCGGGAGCTCCTACGAGCAGTACTTC. Its protein product is CASRGQDGWVNSGSSYEQYF.